This T cell receptor beta chain was identified during a study of read filtering for tumor transcriptome and immune sequencing. Overall study context: Among patients, approximately 17 were male and some 15 female, aged roughly 45 to 90 (mean about 69). After DNase treatment, RNA was made into whole-transcriptome libraries. TCR-mapped reads were about 3.5 to 10.27 million with IR-seq versus roughly 80 to 1,300 with RNA-seq.

This clonotype has at least ten counts. The antigen is unknown. CDR3 size: 12 residues. Trimming removed 4 bases at V and 5 bases at J, with 6 bases between. Germline V CDR1 and CDR2: PRHDT, FYEKMQ (reference sequence). Molecular barcoded adaptors covering alpha/delta and beta/gamma chains were used on 400 to 450 ng RNA. TCRdb called the reads again in MiXCR, with one record for every CDR3 protein. The data show about 57,000 distinct CDR3 sequences, roughly 13% seen once. Study outcomes and limitations: IR-seq and RNA-seq agreed better without single-read clonotypes.

This TCR was recovered from a donor older than 35 with multiple myeloma. The chain combines TRBV13 with TRBJ2-1; D is undetermined. Sequenced: a population of CD138-negative cells sorted from bone marrow. The CDR3 bases are TGTGCCAGCAGCTCGGAAAACAATGAGCAGTTCTTC. Its translation: CASSSENNEQFF.